This T cell receptor beta chain was recovered during a study of T cell responses to AZD1222 COVID-19 vaccine (dated by TCRdb to the early 2020s). Study-wide context: Because spike-specific TCR depth and breadth did not differ between the two schedules, AZD1222 recipients who got a second dose at roughly 4 weeks were pooled with those who got a second dose at roughly 12 weeks. TCR sequencing covered about 230 trial participants: 207 given two doses of AZD1222 and 26 given two doses of MenACWY control vaccine. Trial participants were enrolled into age subgroups of 18-55, 56-69 and 70-plus years, which contained around 150, 28 and 57 TCR-sequenced participants, respectively. Overall study results and their limits: In the small 56-69-year group, the increase in depth fell short of significance, most likely because of low power. Reportedly, close to half of the unique spike-specific TCRs recognized epitopes lying outside the regions that are mutated in the B.1.351 and B.1.1.7 variants. After two AZD1222 doses, both the breadth and the depth of spike-specific TCRs were significantly higher than at day 0 and than in MenACWY recipients. Because no samples from the day 14 peak response were available, repertoires could be characterized only after the peak T cell response. The whole spike protein was spanned by vaccine-associated CD4 TCRs, and dominant responses were seen in regions 160-218 and 743-854. Conclusions about previously exposed vaccinees were limited because only six or seven AZD1222 recipients were SARS-CoV-2 seropositive at baseline. Participants were mostly white British and included more females than males, and it was suggested by the authors that clonal diversity may have been underestimated.

In light of the paper, this sample's time point label describes: baseline before first vaccination. Samples from vaccinated people were obtained from the UK trials COV001 and COV002, which included a single-blind randomized controlled phase 2/3 trial of AZD1222 (ChAdOx1 nCoV-19) in healthy adults. For TCRbeta chain sequencing, PBMC samples were collected from trial participants at day 0 and at day 28 after the second dose. The CDR3 regions of human TCRbeta chains were analyzed by immunosequencing. In the source study's methods: TCRs in the repertoires were compared against a reference library of SARS-CoV-2-specific TCRs that had been generated with the MIRA antigen-specificity platform. Breadth was defined as the fraction of unique TCRs that were SARS-CoV-2-associated. Depth was defined as the fraction of total T cells that were SARS-CoV-2-associated. Each spike-specific TCR was assigned to its reactive spike region and to a CD4 or CD8 class using the MIRA data. Log10-transformed breadth and depth values were compared by one-way ANOVA with Sidak's multiple comparisons tests. TCRdb took this table from immuneACCESS and kept in-frame rearrangements with V and J called. Such tables lack part of the clones; where checked against another copy, unresolved V genes explain under half of the gap, and the rest is unexplained. V and J calls and clone size are as listed in that table; D and trimming were resolved from the DNA. This sample is represented by some 140,000 clones; 80% to 90% of them were singletons. Of the sample, 1.9% falls within the top ten clones.

V loses 7 bases at its end and J loses 0 bases; junction bases beyond the gene matches: 5. Including cysteine and phenylalanine, the CDR3 has 14 amino acids. This entry keeps only the CDR3 DNA: 42 bases, framed from base 1. Looking up the germline V gene yields CDR1 SGHRS and CDR2 YFSETQ. This clone was detected only a few times. The antigen this receptor binds is unknown. The sample holds no much larger clone one base away, and base qualities are not on file. The receptor was isolated from an adult in good health. This sequence uses TRBV5-1 and TRBJ2-3, with 7 central nucleotides matching TRBD2. The sample in question was peripheral blood, obtained on day 0 of AZD1222 vaccination. Read as DNA, the sequence is TGCGCCAGCTACCTAGCGGCTAGCACAGATACGCAGTATTTT. This encodes CASYLAASTDTQYF.